The 6 T cell receptor beta chains listed next were all sequenced from one sample in a study of Graves' ophthalmopathy and Graves' hyperthyroidism (dated by TCRdb to 2016 to 2018). This sample was sequenced with an Illumina HiSeq 2000. For repertoire sequencing, the TCR beta CDR3 regions were amplified from RNA transcripts. The first round of RT-PCR was done with HTBI primers and the Qiagen OneStep RT-PCR kit, and was followed by a second round of multiplex PCR, then size selection and purification. Using fastp trimming at Q25 and MiXCR clonotype assembly, TCRdb reanalyzed the public sequencing data and kept in-frame beta chains. Entries that share a CDR3 protein sequence are merged under the most common genes and DNA. The sample table lists roughly 600,000 distinct CDR3 sequences, roughly 39% of them with a count of one. Roughly 4.5% of the sample is in the top ten clones. Sequenced material: peripheral blood or thyroid tissue (not recorded which). These receptors all come from an adult man with Graves' hyperthyroidism.

The chain joins TRBV29-1 to TRBJ1-1; 7 bases align to TRBD1. Germline V gene sequence: CDR1 SQVTM, CDR2 ANQGSEA. The CDR3 is 12 residues long. V lost 8 bases, J lost 1 base, and 4 bases stayed unmatched. In DNA, the CDR3 is TGCAGCCGGGACAGCCCGAACACTGAAGCTTTCTTT. Translating gives CSRDSPNTEAFF.

V is TRBV7-3 and J is TRBJ2-1; TRBD2 might be the D (5 bases). CDR3 length: 15 residues. The germline V and J ends were trimmed by 4 bases and 3 bases, with 13 bases remaining between them. Germline V gives CDR1 SGHTA, CDR2 FQGTGA. CDR3 bases: TGTGCCAGCAGCTCCTCCGGACTTGACTACAATGAGCAGTTCTTC. Its protein is CASSSSGLDYNEQFF.

The table lists this clonotype with many counts. V and J are TRBV27 and TRBJ1-2; a weak D match, TRBD1 (5 bases). This CDR3 contains 14 residues. V lost 4 bases, J lost 4 bases, and 13 bases lay in between. CDR1 is MNHEY and CDR2 is SMNVEV in the germline V gene (reference sequence). CDR3 sequence: CASSSLGDSYGYTF. The DNA of the CDR3 is TGTGCCAGCAGTTCCTTGGGGGACTCCTATGGCTACACCTTC.

This clonotype was picked up a small number of times. V and J are TRBV24-1 and TRBJ2-7; D may be TRBD2 (6 bases). CDR3 size: 13 residues. Germline CDR1 is KGHDR and CDR2 is SFDVKD. Between the trimmed V and J ends, which lost 6 bases and 5 bases, there was a span of 13 bases. The chain's CDR3 is CATSRRGSDEQYF. Here the CDR3 DNA reads TGTGCCACCAGTCGGAGGGGCAGCGACGAGCAGTACTTC.

This clonotype was seen ten or more times. This sequence joins TRBV14 and TRBJ1-1; the match to TRBD1 covers 7 bases. Trimming took 6 bases from V and 0 from J; bases not matched to a gene: 1. The V gene's germline CDR1 is SGHDN and CDR2 FVKESK. The CDR3 extends over 13 amino acids. CDR3 region: CASRTGMNTEAFF. CDR3 nucleotide sequence: TGTGCCAGCAGGACAGGGATGAACACTGAAGCTTTCTTT. Variable domain in full (rest from reference TRBV14 and TRBJ1-1): EAGVTQFPSHSVIEKGQTVTLRCDPISGHDNLYWYRRVMGKEIKFLLHFVKESKQDESGMPNNRFLAERTGGTYSTLKVQPAELEDSGVYFCASRTGMNTEAFFGQGTRLTVV.

This clonotype was recorded at least ten times. This sequence joins TRBV7-2 and TRBJ2-5, with unresolved D. Germline CDR1 SGHTA, CDR2 FQGNSA. V lost 1 base and J lost 1, with 10 bases in between. This CDR3 comprises 15 residues. The CDR3 nucleotides are TGTGCCAGCAGCTTAGTTGTGAATCCCCAAGAGACCCAGTACTTC. As protein: CASSLVVNPQETQYF.